The present T cell receptor beta chain was sequenced within a study of T cell responses to AZD1222 COVID-19 vaccine. General observations from the study: Mostly white British, mostly female donors; authors suggested clonal diversity may be underestimated.

Here immunoSEQ multiplex PCR was the method, and the copy in TCRdb shows in-frame clones only, minus some. Among 120,000 or so clones listed, roughly nine tenths were seen once. Trimming at V came to 5 bases and at J to 1 base, leaving 11 bases not matched to a gene. The CDR3 extends over 17 amino acids. CDR1 is KGHSH, CDR2 LQKENI, per germline. With respect to this clone: Its antigen remains unidentified.

The J gene is TRBJ1-5, the V gene TRBV18, with 7 nucleotides matching TRBD1. Sequenced material: peripheral blood, taken on day 0 of AZD1222 vaccination. This receptor was taken from an adult in good health. The CDR3 region has the DNA TGTGCCAGCTCAGCTATCCCGGGACAGTTGAGCAATCAGCCCCAGCATTTT. Encoded protein: CASSAIPGQLSNQPQHF.